The entry that follows covers one TCR beta chain sequence. This sample was included in a study of blood T cell repertoires in COVID-19. Study details: PBMCs, B-cell-depleted T cells, or T cells provided the cDNA or gDNA that made up the material.

In the source study's methods: Amplification from reference gene primers served as the basis for estimated nucleated cell counts. Only in-frame clones appear in the TCRdb table, and some are missing; sequencing was by immunoSEQ multiplex PCR. D and trimming were read from the DNA, whereas the V and J calls and clone size are those reported in that table. The repertoire holds approximately 240,000 clones, with around 85% as singletons. This clonotype was sampled from an older woman with active or convalescent COVID-19. The sequenced sample was peripheral blood.

Written as DNA, the CDR3 is TGTGCCAGTAGTATAGATCTCCCTCAGCCCCAGCATTTT. It specifies CASSIDLPQPQHF. The chain uses TRBV19 and TRBJ1-5; D uncertain. V dropped 0 bases and J dropped 6 bases, with 6 bases sitting between them. The CDR3 extends over 13 amino acids. From germline, CDR1 is LNHDA and CDR2 SQIVND (reference sequence).